This TCR beta chain was sequenced in a study of blood T cell repertoires in COVID-19. Method: immunoSEQ multiplex PCR; TCRdb's copy keeps in-frame clones and lacks some. The sample yields some 490,000 clones, 88% seen once. Study members were between roughly 18 and 89 years old and lived in 24 US regions. The CDR3 is 15 amino acids. CDR1 is MGHRA and CDR2 is YSYEKL in the germline V gene. Trimming removed 1 base from V and 5 bases from J; junction bases left unmatched: 5. The chain uses TRBV4-1 and TRBJ2-7, with 10 nucleotides matching TRBD2. Sequenced sample: PBMCs or T cells enriched from blood (not recorded which). This TCR was recovered from a woman aged 55-70 years who had recovered from COVID-19. CDR3 nucleotide sequence: TGCGCCAGCAGCCAAGGGACTAGCGGACTAGACGAGCAGTACGTC. Its protein is CASSQGTSGLDEQYV.